Below, one T cell receptor beta chain is given with its context. The survey-level immunoSEQ assay was used. Sequenced by immunoSEQ multiplex PCR; TCRdb stores in-frame clones only, minus some. The table has approximately 60,000 clones, about 90% seen once. These data are taken from a study of pediatric ulcerative colitis. For the study at large: Ulcerative colitis patients had pancolitis or left-sided colitis, with confirming histology.

The blood sample was taken during the colonoscopy visit. The sequencing sample was made of blood. The sequence was collected from a boy aged 5 to 17 with severe ulcerative colitis.

The CDR3 reads CASSQERRGPHYGYTF. In DNA, the CDR3 is TGTGCCAGCAGCCAGGAGAGGAGGGGGCCGCACTATGGCTACACCTTC. The chain employs TRBV14 and TRBJ1-2; 7 bases are a match to TRBD1. The J segment lost 3 bases and the V segment lost 3 bases, leaving 10 bases of the junction unmatched. CDR3 size: 16 residues. Germline V lookup: CDR1 SGHDN, CDR2 FVKESK.